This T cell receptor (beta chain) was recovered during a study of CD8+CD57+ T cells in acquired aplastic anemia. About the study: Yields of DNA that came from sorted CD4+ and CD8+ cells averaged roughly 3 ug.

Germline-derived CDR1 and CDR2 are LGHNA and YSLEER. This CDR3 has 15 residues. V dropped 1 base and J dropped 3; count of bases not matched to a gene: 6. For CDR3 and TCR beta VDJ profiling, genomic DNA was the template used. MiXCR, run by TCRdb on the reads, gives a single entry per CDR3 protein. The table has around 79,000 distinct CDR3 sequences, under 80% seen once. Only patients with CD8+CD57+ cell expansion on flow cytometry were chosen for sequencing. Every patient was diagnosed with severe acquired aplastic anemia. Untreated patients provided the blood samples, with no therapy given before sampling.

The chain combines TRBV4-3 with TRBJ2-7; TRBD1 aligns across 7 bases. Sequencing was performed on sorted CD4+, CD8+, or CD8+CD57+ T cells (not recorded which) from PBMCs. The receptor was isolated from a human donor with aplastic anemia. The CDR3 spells CASSQGTGWDYEQYF. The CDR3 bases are TGCGCCAGCAGCCAAGGGACAGGATGGGACTACGAGCAGTACTTC.